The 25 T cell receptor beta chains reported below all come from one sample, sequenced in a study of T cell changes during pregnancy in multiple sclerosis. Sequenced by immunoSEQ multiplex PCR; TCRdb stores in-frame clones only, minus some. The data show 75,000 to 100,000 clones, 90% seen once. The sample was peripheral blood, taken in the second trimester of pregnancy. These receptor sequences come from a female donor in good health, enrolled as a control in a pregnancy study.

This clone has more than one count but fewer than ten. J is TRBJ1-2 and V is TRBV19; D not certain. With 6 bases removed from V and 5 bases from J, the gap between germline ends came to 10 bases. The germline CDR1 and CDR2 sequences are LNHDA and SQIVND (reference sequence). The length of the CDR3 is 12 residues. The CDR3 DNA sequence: TGTGCCAGTAGCCCCGGAGGGTATGGCTACACCTTC. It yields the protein CASSPGGYGYTF.

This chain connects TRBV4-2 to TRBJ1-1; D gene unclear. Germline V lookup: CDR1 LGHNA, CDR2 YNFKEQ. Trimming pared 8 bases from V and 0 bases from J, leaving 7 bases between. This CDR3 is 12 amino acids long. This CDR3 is CASVDMNTEAFF. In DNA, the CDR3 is TGTGCCAGCGTTGACATGAACACTGAAGCTTTCTTT.

The CDR3 reads CASSHGTGSYEQYF. CDR3 DNA: TGTGCCAGCAGCCACGGGACAGGGTCGTACGAGCAGTACTTC. The chain carries TRBV11-2 and TRBJ2-7; 9 bases align to TRBD1. The CDR3 extends over 14 amino acids. V trimming: 5 bases; J trimming: 4 bases; junction bases outside the gene matches: 6. Germline CDR1 SGHAT, CDR2 FQNNGV.

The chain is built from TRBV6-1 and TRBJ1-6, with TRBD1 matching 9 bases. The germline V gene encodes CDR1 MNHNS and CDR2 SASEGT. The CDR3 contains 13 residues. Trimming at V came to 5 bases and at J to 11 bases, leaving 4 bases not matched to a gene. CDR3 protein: CASSRDREAPLHF. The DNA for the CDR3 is TGTGCCAGCAGTCGGGACAGGGAGGCACCCCTCCACTTT.

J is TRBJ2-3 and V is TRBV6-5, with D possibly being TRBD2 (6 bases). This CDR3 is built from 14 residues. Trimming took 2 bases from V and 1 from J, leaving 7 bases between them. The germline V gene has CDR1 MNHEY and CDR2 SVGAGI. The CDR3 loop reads CASSYGGGTDTQYF. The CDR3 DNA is TGTGCCAGCAGTTACGGCGGGGGCACAGATACGCAGTATTTT.

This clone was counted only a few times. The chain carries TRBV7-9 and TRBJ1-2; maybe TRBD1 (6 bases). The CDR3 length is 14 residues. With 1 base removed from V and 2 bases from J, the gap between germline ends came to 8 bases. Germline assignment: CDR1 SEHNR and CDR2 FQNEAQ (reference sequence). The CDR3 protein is CASSLGQGNYGYTF. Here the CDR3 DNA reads TGTGCCAGCAGCTTAGGTCAGGGGAACTATGGCTACACCTTC.

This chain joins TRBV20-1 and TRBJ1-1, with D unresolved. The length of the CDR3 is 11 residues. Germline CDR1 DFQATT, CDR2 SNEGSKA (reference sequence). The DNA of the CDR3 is TGCAGGGTGACGGGGAACACTGAAGCTTTCTTT. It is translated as CRVTGNTEAFF.

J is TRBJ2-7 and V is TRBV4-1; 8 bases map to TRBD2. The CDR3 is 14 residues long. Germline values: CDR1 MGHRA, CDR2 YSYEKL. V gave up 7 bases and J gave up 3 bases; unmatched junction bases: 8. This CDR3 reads CASTPSSGDYEQYF. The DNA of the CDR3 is TGCGCCAGCACCCCGAGTAGCGGGGACTACGAGCAGTACTTC.

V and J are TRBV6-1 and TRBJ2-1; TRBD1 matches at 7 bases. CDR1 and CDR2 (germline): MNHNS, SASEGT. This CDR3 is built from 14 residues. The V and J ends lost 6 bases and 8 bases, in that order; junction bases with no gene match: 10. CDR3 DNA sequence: TGTGCCAGCAGCGCCGACAGGGTATCGCATGAGCAGTTCTTC. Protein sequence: CASSADRVSHEQFF.

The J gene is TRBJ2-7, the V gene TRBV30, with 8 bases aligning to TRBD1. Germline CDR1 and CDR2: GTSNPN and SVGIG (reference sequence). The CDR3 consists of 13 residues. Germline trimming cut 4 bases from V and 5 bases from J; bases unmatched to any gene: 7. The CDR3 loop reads CAWTRTGQNEQYF. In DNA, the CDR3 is TGTGCCTGGACCCGGACAGGGCAGAACGAGCAGTACTTC. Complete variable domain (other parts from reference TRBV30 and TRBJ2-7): SQTIHQWPATLVQPVGSPLSLECTVEGTSNPNLYWYRQAAGRGLQLLFYSVGIGQISSEVPQNLSASRPQDRQFILSSKKLLLSDSGFYLCAWTRTGQNEQYFGPGTRLTVT.

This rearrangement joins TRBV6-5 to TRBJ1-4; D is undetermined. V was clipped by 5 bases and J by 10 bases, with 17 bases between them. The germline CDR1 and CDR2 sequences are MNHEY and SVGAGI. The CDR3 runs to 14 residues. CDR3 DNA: TGTGCCAGCAGTAGACCGGGCCCCGAGGGAAAACTGTTTTTT. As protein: CASSRPGPEGKLFF.

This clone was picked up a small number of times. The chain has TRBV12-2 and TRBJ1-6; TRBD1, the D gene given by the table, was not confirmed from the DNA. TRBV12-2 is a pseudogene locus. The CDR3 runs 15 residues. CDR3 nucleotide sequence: TGTGCAAGTCGCTTAGTTCACAGGGAAAATTCACCCCTCCACTTT. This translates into CASRLVHRENSPLHF.

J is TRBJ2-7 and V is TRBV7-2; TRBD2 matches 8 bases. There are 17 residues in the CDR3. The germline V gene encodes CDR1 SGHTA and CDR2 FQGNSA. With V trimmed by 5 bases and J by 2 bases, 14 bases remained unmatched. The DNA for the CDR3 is TGTGCCAGCAGCCTGGCCCCAAAAGCGGGAGCCGCCTACGAGCAGTACTTC. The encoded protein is CASSLAPKAGAAYEQYF. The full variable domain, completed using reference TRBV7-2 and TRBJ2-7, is GAGVSQSPSNKVTEKGKDVELRCDPISGHTALYWYRQSLGQGLEFLIYFQGNSAPDKSGLPSDRFSAERTGGSVSTLTIQRTQQEDSAVYLCASSLAPKAGAAYEQYFGPGTRLTVT.

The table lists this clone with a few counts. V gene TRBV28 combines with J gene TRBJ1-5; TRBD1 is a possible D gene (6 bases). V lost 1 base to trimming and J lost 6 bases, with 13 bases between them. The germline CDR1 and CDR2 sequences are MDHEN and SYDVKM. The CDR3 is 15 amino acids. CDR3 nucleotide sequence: TGTGCCAGCAGTTTATTCACAGGGAATGTTCAGCCCCAGCATTTT. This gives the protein CASSLFTGNVQPQHF.

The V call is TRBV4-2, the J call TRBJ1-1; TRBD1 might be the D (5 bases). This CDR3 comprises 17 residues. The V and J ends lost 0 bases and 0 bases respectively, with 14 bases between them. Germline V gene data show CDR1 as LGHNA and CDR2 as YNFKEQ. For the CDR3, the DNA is TGTGCCAGCAGCCAAGAGCCCCCCGGACACGTGAACACTGAAGCTTTCTTT. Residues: CASSQEPPGHVNTEAFF.

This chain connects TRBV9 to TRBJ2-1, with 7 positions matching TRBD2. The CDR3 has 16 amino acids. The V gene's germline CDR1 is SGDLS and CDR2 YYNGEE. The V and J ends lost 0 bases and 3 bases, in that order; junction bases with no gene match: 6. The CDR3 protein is CASSVARASGYNEQFF. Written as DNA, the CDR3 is TGTGCCAGCAGCGTAGCCCGGGCTAGCGGCTACAATGAGCAGTTCTTC.

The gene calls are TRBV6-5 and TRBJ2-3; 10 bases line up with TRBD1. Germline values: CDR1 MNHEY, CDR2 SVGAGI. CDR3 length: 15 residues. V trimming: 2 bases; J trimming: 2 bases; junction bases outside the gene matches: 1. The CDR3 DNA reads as TGTGCCAGCAGTTACGACAGGGGGCCCACAGATACGCAGTATTTT. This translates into CASSYDRGPTDTQYF.

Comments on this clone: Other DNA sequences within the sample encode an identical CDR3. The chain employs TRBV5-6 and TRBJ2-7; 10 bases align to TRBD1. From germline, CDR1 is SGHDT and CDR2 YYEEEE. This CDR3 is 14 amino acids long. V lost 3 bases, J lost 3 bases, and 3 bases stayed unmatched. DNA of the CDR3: TGTGCCAGCAGCTCGGGACAGGGGCTCTACGAGCAGTACTTC. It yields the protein CASSSGQGLYEQYF.

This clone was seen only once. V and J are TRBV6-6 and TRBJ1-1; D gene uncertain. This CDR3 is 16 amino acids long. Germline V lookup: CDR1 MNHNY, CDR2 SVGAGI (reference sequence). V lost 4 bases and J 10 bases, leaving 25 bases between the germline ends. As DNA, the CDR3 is TGTGCCAGCAGTTCCTCCATGCTGAGGGAGCCCCTTGGAGCTTTCTTT. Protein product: CASSSSMLREPLGAFF.

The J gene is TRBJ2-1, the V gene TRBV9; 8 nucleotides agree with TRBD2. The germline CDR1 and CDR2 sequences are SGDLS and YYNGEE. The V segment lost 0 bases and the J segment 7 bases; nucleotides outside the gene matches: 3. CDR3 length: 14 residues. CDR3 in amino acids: CASSVAGGANEQFF. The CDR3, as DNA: TGTGCCAGCAGCGTAGCGGGGGGGGCAAATGAGCAGTTCTTC.

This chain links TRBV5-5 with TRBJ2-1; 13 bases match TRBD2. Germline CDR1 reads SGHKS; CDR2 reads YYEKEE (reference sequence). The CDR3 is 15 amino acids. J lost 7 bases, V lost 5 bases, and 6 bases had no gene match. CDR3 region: CASSVLAGGRNEQFF. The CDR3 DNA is TGTGCCAGCAGTGTACTAGCGGGGGGGCGGAATGAGCAGTTCTTC.

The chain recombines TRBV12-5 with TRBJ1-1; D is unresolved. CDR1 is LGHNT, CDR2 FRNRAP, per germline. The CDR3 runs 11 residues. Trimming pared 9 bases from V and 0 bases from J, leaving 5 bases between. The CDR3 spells CARAVNTEAFF. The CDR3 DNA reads TGTGCTAGGGCGGTGAACACTGAAGCTTTCTTT.

The CDR3 is CASSKREGTYEQYF. The CDR3 DNA reads as TGTGCCAGCAGTAAGCGGGAGGGTACCTACGAGCAGTACTTC. The chain combines TRBV6-1 with TRBJ2-7, with 10 bases lining up with TRBD2. This CDR3 region has 14 residues. V lost 5 bases, J lost 2 bases, and 3 bases stayed unmatched. Germline assignment: CDR1 MNHNS and CDR2 SASEGT.

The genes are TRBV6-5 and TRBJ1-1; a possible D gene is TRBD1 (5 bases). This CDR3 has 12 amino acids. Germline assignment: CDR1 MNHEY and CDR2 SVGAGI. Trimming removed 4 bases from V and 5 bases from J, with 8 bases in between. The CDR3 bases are TGTGCCAGCAGTTCGGGGGTGACTGAAGCTTTCTTT. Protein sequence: CASSSGVTEAFF.

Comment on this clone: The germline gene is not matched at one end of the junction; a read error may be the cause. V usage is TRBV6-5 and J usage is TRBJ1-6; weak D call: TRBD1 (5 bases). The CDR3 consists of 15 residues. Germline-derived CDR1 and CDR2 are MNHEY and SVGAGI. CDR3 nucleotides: TGTGCCAGTCGCGGCGGGGACGGCTATTATTCACCCCTCCACTTT. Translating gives CASRGGDGYYSPLHF.